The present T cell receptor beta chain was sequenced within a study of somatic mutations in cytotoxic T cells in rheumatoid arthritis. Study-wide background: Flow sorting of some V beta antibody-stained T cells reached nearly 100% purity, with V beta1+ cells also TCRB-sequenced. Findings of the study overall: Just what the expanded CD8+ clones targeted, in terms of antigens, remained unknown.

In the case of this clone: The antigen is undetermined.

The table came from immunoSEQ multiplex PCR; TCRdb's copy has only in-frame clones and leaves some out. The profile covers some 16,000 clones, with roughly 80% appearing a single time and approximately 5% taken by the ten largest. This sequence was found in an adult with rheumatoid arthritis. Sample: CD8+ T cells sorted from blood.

This CDR3 is CASSLGGETGVYEKLFF. In DNA form, the CDR3 reads TGTGCCAGCAGCTTAGGGGGAGAGACAGGGGTATATGAAAAACTGTTTTTT. The V gene is TRBV7-9, the J gene TRBJ1-4; TRBD1 agrees at 8 bases. V was pared by 1 base and J by 6 bases, with 10 bases of the junction left unmatched. The CDR3 sequence is 17 residues long. In germline, CDR1 is SEHNR, CDR2 FQNEAQ (reference sequence).